This passage covers 20 T cell receptor beta chains from one sample sequenced in a study of tumor and adjacent non-tumor tissue in lung cancer. RNA was extracted from bulk tissue without any cell sorting. The normal lung tissue was taken more than 3 cm from the tumor edge. A modified ARM-PCR protocol with three rounds of nested PCR amplified TCRbeta. TCRdb itself ran the multiplex PCR reads through MiXCR, one entry per CDR3 protein. The sample shows around 76,000 distinct CDR3 sequences, about 80% of them seen only once. Source material: distant non-tumor lung tissue. Receptors originate from an older man with non-small cell lung cancer.

The CDR3 DNA reads as TGCGGTGTTAGAGAAGGACTAGGGGGGAGCTACGAGCAGTACTTC. Amino acid sequence: CGVREGLGGSYEQYF. The chain has TRBV20-1 and TRBJ2-7, with D possibly matching TRBD2 (7 bases). The CDR3 totals 15 residues. The germline CDR1 and CDR2 sequences are DFQATT and SNEGSKA (reference sequence).

Comments on this clonotype: At one end the junction does not follow the germline gene, possibly because of a read error. V gene TRBV5-1 combines with J gene TRBJ2-7, with D perhaps TRBD1 (6 bases). Germline V CDR1 and CDR2: SGHRS, YFSETQ. The CDR3 spans 13 residues. The CDR3 spells CTSIWDKAYEQYF. The CDR3 bases are TGCACCAGCATCTGGGACAAAGCCTACGAGCAGTACTTC.

The sample holds a few counts of this clonotype. A much larger clone lies a single base off, so this may be a read error. V is TRBV20-1 and J is TRBJ2-3; the D gene is possibly TRBD1 (6 bases). The germline CDR1 and CDR2 sequences are DFQATT and SNEGSKA (reference sequence). The length of the CDR3 is 12 residues. CDR3 nucleotide sequence: TGCAGTACTAGGGGGAGCTCAGATACGCAGTATTTT. It encodes CSTRGSSDTQYF.

The rearrangement uses TRBV14 and TRBJ1-2, with a tentative D call TRBD1 (6 bases). CDR1 and CDR2 (germline): SGHDN, FVKESK. V lost 4 bases and J lost 4, with 13 bases in between. This CDR3 contains 14 residues. DNA of the CDR3: TGTGCCAGCAGCCGGACAGAGTACCCCTATGGCTACACCTTC. Encoded protein: CASSRTEYPYGYTF.

With regard to this clonotype: One end of the junction does not line up with germline, which may come from a read error. The chain employs TRBV5-1 and TRBJ2-3; possible D gene TRBD2, 5 bases. This CDR3 comprises 15 residues. Germline assignment: CDR1 SGHRS and CDR2 YFSETQ. CDR3 sequence (DNA): TGCGCCAGCAGCTTGCTAGCAGGACCACCAGATTCGCAGTATTTT. The encoded protein is CASSLLAGPPDSQYF.

This clonotype was seen at least ten times. The chain combines TRBV30 with TRBJ2-2; possibly TRBD2 for D (6 bases). Germline lookup yields CDR1 GTSNPN and CDR2 SVGIG (reference sequence). The V end was cut by 0 bases, the J end by 5 bases, with 13 bases between. The CDR3 sequence is 15 residues long. The CDR3 DNA reads as TGTGCCTGGAGTGTACGGGGAGGAGATACCGGGGAGCTGTTTTTT. It translates to CAWSVRGGDTGELFF. The whole variable domain, remainder taken from reference TRBV30 and TRBJ2-2, is SQTIHQWPATLVQPVGSPLSLECTVEGTSNPNLYWYRQAAGRGLQLLFYSVGIGQISSEVPQNLSASRPQDRQFILSSKKLLLSDSGFYLCAWSVRGGDTGELFFGEGSRLTVL.

This clonotype was counted at least ten times. The chain employs TRBV5-4 and TRBJ2-7, with 8 bases lining up with TRBD1. CDR1 and CDR2 from the germline V gene are SGHNT and YYREEE (reference sequence). The CDR3 spans 15 residues. The J segment lost 3 bases and the V segment lost 4 bases, leaving 9 bases of the junction unmatched. CDR3 residues: CASSQMDRAVYEQYF. The CDR3 DNA reads TGTGCCAGCAGCCAGATGGACAGGGCGGTCTACGAGCAGTACTTC.

A word on this clonotype: Compared with germline, one end of the junction differs, possibly owing to a read error. The chain recombines TRBV6-5 with TRBJ2-7; TRBD1 agrees at 9 bases. The germline V gene has CDR1 MNHEY and CDR2 SVGAGI. This CDR3 is 16 amino acids long. The CDR3 loop reads CASSHSFTGGSYEQYF. CDR3 coding DNA: TGTGCCAGCAGCCACTCGTTTACAGGGGGCAGTTACGAGCAGTATTTC.

This clonotype was counted a few times. This chain joins TRBV20-1 and TRBJ1-1; a weak D match, TRBD1 (5 bases). CDR1 and CDR2 from the germline V gene are DFQATT and SNEGSKA (reference sequence). V shed 3 bases and J shed 5 bases, with 10 bases lying between them. The CDR3 sequence is 12 residues long. The CDR3 loop reads CSASGGTTEAFF. CDR3 bases: TGCAGTGCTAGTGGGGGTACGACTGAAGCTTTCTTT.

In this sample, this clonotype turned up once. The CDR3 does not end in the conserved phenylalanine or tryptophan, so this is likely a read error. In DNA form, the CDR3 reads TGTGCCAGCAGGGCCCACTCTAGCACCGGGGAGCTGTTTTCT. Amino acids: CASRAHSSTGELFS. The V call is TRBV10-1, the J call TRBJ2-2; possibly TRBD1 for D (5 bases). The germline V gene encodes CDR1 WNHNN and CDR2 SYGVQD (reference sequence). This CDR3 is built from 14 residues.

As regards this clonotype: The junction and the germline gene differ at one end; a read error may be behind it. The V call is TRBV6-2 or TRBV6-3, the J call TRBJ1-1; a possible D gene is TRBD1 (6 bases). The germline gives CDR1 MNHEY, CDR2 SVGEGT. The CDR3 runs to 15 residues. The CDR3 region is CTSRPIVGQRREAFF. The CDR3 nucleotides are TGTACCAGCCGACCTATAGTGGGACAAAGAAGAGAAGCTTTCTTT.

This clonotype was observed a single time. This chain's CDR3 is CASSPWGQGDTEAFF. The CDR3 coding sequence is TGTGCCAGCAGTCCATGGGGACAAGGGGATACTGAAGCTTTCTTT. V is TRBV28 and J is TRBJ1-1; perhaps TRBD1 as D (6 bases). The CDR3 totals 15 residues. Germline V lookup: CDR1 MDHEN, CDR2 SYDVKM. Between the trimmed V and J ends, which lost 5 bases and 5 bases, there was a span of 18 bases.

The chain joins TRBV6-5 to TRBJ2-5; D unclear. V lost 4 bases, J lost 2 bases, and 20 bases lay in between. Germline-derived CDR1 and CDR2 are MNHEY and SVGAGI. This CDR3 has 17 residues. The chain's CDR3 is CASSSAGSRFPQETQYF. The CDR3 DNA sequence: TGTGCCAGCAGTTCCGCCGGGTCAAGGTTCCCACAAGAGACCCAGTACTTC.

Points on this clonotype: The junction shows a germline mismatch at one end, possibly a read error. The CDR3 reads CVSRNTGKGWTGELFF. CDR3 nucleotides: TGTGTCAGCAGAAATACAGGGAAGGGGTGGACCGGGGAGTTGTTTTTT. The rearrangement uses TRBV7-8 and TRBJ2-2; D possibly corresponds to TRBD1 (6 bases). The CDR3 runs 16 residues. CDR1 SGHVS and CDR2 FQNEAQ come from the germline V gene.

The V call is TRBV12-5, the J call TRBJ2-1, with TRBD2 matching 7 bases. V was pared by 1 base and J by 10 bases, with 19 bases of the junction left unmatched. CDR1 is LGHNT and CDR2 is FRNRAP in the germline V gene. There are 18 residues in the CDR3. CDR3 amino acids: CASGLEPSELAGVGEQFF. The CDR3 region has the DNA TGTGCTAGTGGTTTGGAACCCTCGGAACTTGCGGGAGTCGGGGAGCAGTTCTTC.

The chain uses TRBV20-1 and TRBJ2-1, with D perhaps matching TRBD2 (5 bases). V lost 6 bases and J lost 10, with 22 bases in between. The CDR3 runs to 14 residues. From germline, CDR1 is DFQATT and CDR2 SNEGSKA (reference sequence). The CDR3 DNA follows: TGCAGTGCCACGGAGGTACTAGGCCCTAGGGAGCAGTTCTTC. It encodes CSATEVLGPREQFF.

This clonotype was counted only a few times. J is TRBJ1-5 and V is TRBV6-2 or TRBV6-3; D unresolved. CDR1 is MNHEY, CDR2 SVGEGT, per germline. This CDR3 region has 12 residues. V was pared by 3 bases and J by 9 bases, with 9 bases between. The CDR3 sequence is CASSYQPRPQHF. Written as DNA, the CDR3 is TGTGCCAGCAGTTATCAGCCTCGGCCCCAGCATTTT.

Of note for this clonotype: The missing conserved phenylalanine or tryptophan at the end of this CDR3 makes a read error likely. J is TRBJ1-2 and V is TRBV11-1, with no clear D. The CDR3 covers 12 residues. Germline values: CDR1 SGHAT, CDR2 FQDESV (reference sequence). DNA of the CDR3: TGTGCTAGCAGCTTATATAGATATGGCTACACCTTG. The encoded protein is CASSLYRYGYTL.

In regard to this clonotype: This clone may be a read error of a much larger clone one base away. The V and J genes are TRBV7-8 and TRBJ2-2, with D perhaps matching TRBD1 (6 bases). Per germline, CDR1 SGHVS and CDR2 FQNEAQ. The CDR3 extends over 16 amino acids. CDR3 sequence: CASRNTGKGWTGEPFF. In nucleotides, the CDR3 is TGTGCCAGCAGAAATACAGGGAAGGGGTGGACCGGGGAGCCGTTTTTT.

Only a few counts were recorded for this clonotype. The chain joins TRBV5-1 to TRBJ2-5; D might be TRBD1 or TRBD2, each matching 5 bases. The V end was cut by 3 bases, the J end by 4 bases, with 19 bases between. The germline V gene has CDR1 SGHRS and CDR2 YFSETQ. The CDR3 spans 16 residues. The CDR3 loop reads CASSSAPGAVGETQYF. DNA of the CDR3: TGCGCCAGCAGCTCGGCCCCCGGGGCGGTGGGAGAGACCCAGTACTTC.